This T cell receptor (beta chain) derives from a study of shared clonotypes between healthy human individuals. The test was conducted at deep level. TCRdb's table, derived via immunoSEQ multiplex PCR, lists solely in-frame clones and lacks some. The table shows around 2.1 million clones, with about 93% occurring only once. This clone was observed a single time. Naive CD8 cells comprised CD45RO-negative, CCR7-positively selected cells, excluding terminally differentiated effector memory CD45RA+ cells. Specimen: naive CD8+ T cells from PBMCs. The receptor's source is a man between 18 and 29 years old in good health. Some clones in this sample may be carry-over from other donors' samples.

In DNA form, the CDR3 reads TGTGCCACCAGGGAGGACAGGGGGCTTGGCACAGATACGCAGTATTTT. Translation gives CATREDRGLGTDTQYF. V gene TRBV28 combines with J gene TRBJ2-3; 11 nucleotides align to TRBD1. The CDR3 has 16 amino acids. In germline, CDR1 is MDHEN, CDR2 SYDVKM. V shed 10 bases, J shed 1 base, and the junction held 10 bases outside the gene matches.